The 9 T cell receptor beta chains presented below share a single source sample, sequenced in a study of T-cell reconstitution after alpha-beta-depleted transplantation in children. Preparation of the TCRbeta library used unique molecular identifiers. TCRdb re-derived calls from the PCR reads in MiXCR, one entry per CDR3 protein. The sample shows fewer than 550,000 distinct CDR3 sequences, 9.5% to 13% of them seen only once. The sequencing used PBMCs from the stem cell graft donor, collected from the stem cell graft. These receptors were collected from a human donor who donated a stem cell graft to a child with acute myeloid leukemia.

This clonotype was found a few times. The V gene is TRBV29-1, the J gene TRBJ1-1, with a weak D call TRBD1 (5 bases). The CDR3 runs to 15 residues. Germline V lookup: CDR1 SQVTM, CDR2 ANQGSEA. V lost 4 bases and J lost 5, with 20 bases in between. CDR3 coding DNA: TGCAGCGTTGCGCGGGTATGGGGGGTAGGGACTGAAGCTTTCTTT. Encoded protein: CSVARVWGVGTEAFF.

This clonotype was found a few times. The genes are TRBV11-2 and TRBJ2-7; 7 bases match TRBD1. The CDR3 loop spans 14 amino acids. With V trimmed by 2 bases and J by 2 bases, 3 bases remained unmatched. Germline V gene data show CDR1 as SGHAT and CDR2 as FQNNGV. The CDR3 DNA reads as TGTGCCAGCAGCTTATTTGGACAGGCCTACGAGCAGTACGTC. Translation: CASSLFGQAYEQYV.

This clonotype has only one observation. The rearrangement links TRBV5-1 to TRBJ2-5; D is perhaps TRBD1 (6 bases). From germline, CDR1 is SGHRS and CDR2 YFSETQ. The V and J ends lost 0 bases and 3 bases respectively, with 12 bases between them. The CDR3 totals 15 residues. In nucleotides, the CDR3 is TGCGCCAGCAGCTTGGGAAACAGGGCCGAAGAGACCCAGTACTTC. It codes for CASSLGNRAEETQYF.

This clonotype occurred a few times. J is TRBJ2-7 and V is TRBV7-9, with a tentative D call TRBD1 (6 bases). Germline V lookup: CDR1 SEHNR, CDR2 FQNEAQ (reference sequence). V dropped 2 bases and J dropped 6 bases, with 14 bases sitting between them. The length of the CDR3 is 14 residues. CDR3 sequence reads: CASSLMSGVVEQYF. Here the CDR3 DNA reads TGTGCCAGCAGCTTAATGTCAGGGGTCGTCGAGCAGTACTTC. Full variable domain (rest looked up from reference TRBV7-9 and TRBJ2-7): DTGVSQNPRHKITKRGQNVTFRCDPISEHNRLYWYRQTLGQGPEFLTYFQNEAQLEKSRLLSDRFSAERPKGSFSTLEIQRTEQGDSAMYLCASSLMSGVVEQYFGPGTRLTVT.

The chain is built from TRBV11-2 and TRBJ2-7; the D is unclear. The CDR3 spans 15 residues. The V gene lost 4 bases and the J gene lost 2 bases, with 15 bases spanning the gap. CDR1 SGHAT and CDR2 FQNNGV come from the germline V gene. CDR3 nucleotide sequence: TGTGCCAGCAGCTCGGTGTCAGGACGAGCCTACGAGCAGTACTTC. This codes for CASSSVSGRAYEQYF.

The V gene is TRBV7-8, the J gene TRBJ2-1; perhaps TRBD2 as D (6 bases). Germline V CDR1 and CDR2: SGHVS, FQNEAQ. V was trimmed by 5 bases and J by 9 bases, leaving 8 bases between them. The length of the CDR3 is 11 residues. The CDR3 loop is CASSTAGEQFF. The CDR3, as DNA: TGTGCCAGCAGCACAGCGGGTGAGCAGTTCTTC.

This clonotype occurred many times. This chain links TRBV29-1 with TRBJ1-2; weak D call: TRBD1 (5 bases). The CDR3 spans 12 residues. Per germline, CDR1 SQVTM and CDR2 ANQGSEA. The V and J ends lost 4 bases and 11 bases respectively, with 17 bases between them. The CDR3 DNA reads TGCAGCGTTGTCTTCGGGACCCGAAGGTACACCTTC. This translates into CSVVFGTRRYTF.

This clonotype was seen ten or more times. This chain connects TRBV11-1 to TRBJ2-1, with D possibly TRBD2 on 5 matching bases. The CDR3 has 15 residues. The V gene lost 1 base and the J gene lost 6 bases, with 13 bases spanning the gap. Germline loops: CDR1 SGHAT, CDR2 FQDESV (reference sequence). Here the CDR3 DNA reads TGTGCCAGCAGCTTAGGCCAGCGTGGAGGCAATGAGCAGTTCTTC. Protein product: CASSLGQRGGNEQFF.

This clonotype has only a few counts. This chain uses TRBV27 with TRBJ1-2; D uncertain. The CDR3 spans 15 residues. With 0 bases removed from V and 7 bases from J, the gap between germline ends came to 15 bases. Germline V gene data show CDR1 as MNHEY and CDR2 as SMNVEV (reference sequence). In nucleotides, the CDR3 is TGTGCCAGCAGTTTATCAGGGTTCATTAGGTTTGGCTACACCTTC. It encodes CASSLSGFIRFGYTF.